This TCR beta chain was identified in a study of T cell repertoires in cytomegalovirus infection. Background on the study: Indications of both CMV infection and matching HLA type were provided by public TCR beta signatures. Broader study findings: HLA-C-restricted CMV clonotypes gave the most frequent clonotype in two of eight donors.

From the reads, TCRdb called clonotypes with MiXCR, one entry per CDR3 protein. The data hold about 830,000 distinct CDR3 sequences, with about 30% observed a single time. This CDR3 is 16 amino acids long. Trimming removed 4 bases at V and 0 bases at J, with 16 bases between. CDR1 is SGHDT and CDR2 is YYEEEE in the germline V gene. Worth noting for this clonotype: Its target is not known.

The sequence was collected from a human donor in good health (CMV status not recorded). Some clones in this sample may be carry-over from other donors' samples. J is TRBJ1-1 and V is TRBV5-6; D not resolved. The sample here was cultured CD8+ T cells from PBMCs, taken from culture after CMV antigen stimulation. In DNA, the CDR3 is TGTGCCAGCAGCGACTTTGAGGGTGCCATGAACACTGAAGCTTTCTTT. Translating it yields CASSDFEGAMNTEAFF.